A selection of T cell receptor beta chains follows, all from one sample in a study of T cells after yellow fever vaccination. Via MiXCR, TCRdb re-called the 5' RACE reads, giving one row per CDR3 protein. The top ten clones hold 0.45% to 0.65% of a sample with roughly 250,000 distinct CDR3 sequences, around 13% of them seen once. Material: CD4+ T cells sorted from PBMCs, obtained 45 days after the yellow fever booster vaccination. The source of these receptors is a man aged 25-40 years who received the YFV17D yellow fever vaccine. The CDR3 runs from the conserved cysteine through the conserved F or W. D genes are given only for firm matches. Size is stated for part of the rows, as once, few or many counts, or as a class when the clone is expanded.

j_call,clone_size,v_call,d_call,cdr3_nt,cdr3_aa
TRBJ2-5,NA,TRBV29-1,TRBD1,TGCAGCGTTGAAGTGGGACAGCGCCTTGGGATGGAGACCCAGTACTTC,CSVEVGQRLGMETQYF
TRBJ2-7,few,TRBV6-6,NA,TGTGCCAGCAGCCAAGCGGTCTCCGAGCAGTACTTC,CASSQAVSEQYF
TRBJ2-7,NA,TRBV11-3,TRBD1,TGTGCCAGCAGCTCAGACAGGGGAGGCTGCGAGCAGTACTTC,CASSSDRGGCEQYF
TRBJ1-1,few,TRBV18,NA,TGTGCCAGCCGTGGGGACCAGAACACTGAAGCTTTCTTT,CASRGDQNTEAFF
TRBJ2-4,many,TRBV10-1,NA,TGCGCCACCTCCCCTGGTCCAGCCAAAAACATTCAGTACTTC,CATSPGPAKNIQYF
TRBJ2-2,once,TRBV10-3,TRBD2,TGTGCCATCACTGGGTCTAGCGGGTTGAACACCGGGGAGCTGTTTTTT,CAITGSSGLNTGELFF
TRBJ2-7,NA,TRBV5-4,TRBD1,TGTGCCAGCAGCTTGGTGGGACAGGCGAGGGAGCAGTACTTC,CASSLVGQAREQYF
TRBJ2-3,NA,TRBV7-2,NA,TGTGCCAGCAGCTTGAGTGTAGATACGCAGTATTTT,CASSLSVDTQYF
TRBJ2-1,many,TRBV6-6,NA,TGTGCCAGCAGTTTTTCAACGTACAATGAGCAGTTCTTC,CASSFSTYNEQFF
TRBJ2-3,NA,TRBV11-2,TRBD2,TGTGCCAGCAGCCACTTTAGGAGCGGGACTCCCTTGATCCCAGATACGCAGTATTTT,CASSHFRSGTPLIPDTQYF
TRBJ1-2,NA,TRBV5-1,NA,TGCGCCAGCAGCTTGGACTTCTATGGCTACACCTTC,CASSLDFYGYTF
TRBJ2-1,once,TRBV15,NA,TGTTCCACCAGCAGAGAAAATCCGGGAGTGGCGAATGAGCAGTTCTTC,CSTSRENPGVANEQFF
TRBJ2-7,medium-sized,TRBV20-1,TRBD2,TGCAGTGCGGCCCTAGCGGGAGGTACGGGCGAGCAGTACTTC,CSAALAGGTGEQYF
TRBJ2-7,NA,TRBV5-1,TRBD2,TGCGCCAGCAGCTTGGATAGCGGGGGTTTCGAGCAGTACTTC,CASSLDSGGFEQYF
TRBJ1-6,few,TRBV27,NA,TGTGCCAGCAGATTCAGGGGCTCACCCCTCCACTTT,CASRFRGSPLHF
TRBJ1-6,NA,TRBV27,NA,TGTGCCAGCGGGAGACAGGCGATTTCCCAAAATTCACCCCTCCACTTT,CASGRQAISQNSPLHF
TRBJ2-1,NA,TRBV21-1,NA,TGTGCCAGCAGCAAAGCGGGAGGGCCCAATGAGCAGTTCTTC,CASSKAGGPNEQFF
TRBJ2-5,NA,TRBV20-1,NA,TGCAGCCCCGGTGCCCAAGAGACCCAGTACTTC,CSPGAQETQYF
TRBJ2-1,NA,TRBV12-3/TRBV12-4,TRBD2,TGTGCCAGCAGTTTCGCTCCAGGTAGCGGGGCTGGTGAGCAGTTCTTC,CASSFAPGSGAGEQFF
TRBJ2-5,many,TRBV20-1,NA,TGCAGTGCTGAGCGCGAGACCCAGTACTTC,CSAERETQYF
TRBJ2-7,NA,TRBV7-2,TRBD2,TGTGCCAGCAGCTTAGCTACTAGCGGCTTTAGCTCCTACGAGCAGTACTTC,CASSLATSGFSSYEQYF
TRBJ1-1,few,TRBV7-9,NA,TGTGCCAGCACCCGCTCCCAGGAAGCTTTCTTT,CASTRSQEAFF
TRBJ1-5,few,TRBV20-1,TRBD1,TGCAGTGCTAGAGATCGGCAGGGGGGGCAGCCCCAGCATTTT,CSARDRQGGQPQHF
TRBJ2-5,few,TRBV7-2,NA,TGTGCCAGCAGCTTAGGTGAGACGGAATTACAAGAGACCCAGTACTTC,CASSLGETELQETQYF
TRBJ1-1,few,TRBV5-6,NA,TGTGCCAGCAGCTTGTGGGACCGGGACTCATGGAACACTGAAGCTTTCTTT,CASSLWDRDSWNTEAFF
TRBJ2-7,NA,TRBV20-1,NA,TGCAGTGCTGTTGACGGCAGGGCAGACTACGAGCAGTACTTC,CSAVDGRADYEQYF
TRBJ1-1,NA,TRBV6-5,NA,TGTGCCAGCAGTTACTCGGGGGAGGGAGGCGCTGAAGCTTTCTTT,CASSYSGEGGAEAFF
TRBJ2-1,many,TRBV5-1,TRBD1,TGCGCCAGCAGCCCGGACAGGGGGTGGATCTTC,CASSPDRGWIF
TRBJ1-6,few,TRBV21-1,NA,TGTGCCAGCAGCAAAGAGGAACGGGGAGGCTCACCCCTCCACTTT,CASSKEERGGSPLHF
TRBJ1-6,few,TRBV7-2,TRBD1,TGTGCCAGCAGCTCGGACAGGGGTGCAGGGCCCCTCCACTTT,CASSSDRGAGPLHF
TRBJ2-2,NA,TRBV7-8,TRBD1,TGTGCCAGCAGCCGCAGGGACAGCAACACCGGGGAGCTGTTTTTT,CASSRRDSNTGELFF
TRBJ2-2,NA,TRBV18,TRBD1,TGTGCCAGCTCACCACGGACAGGGATGGATACCGGGGAGCTGTTTTTT,CASSPRTGMDTGELFF
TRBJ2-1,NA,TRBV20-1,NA,TGCAGTGCCGTTGGAAGCGGTGAGCAGTTCTTC,CSAVGSGEQFF
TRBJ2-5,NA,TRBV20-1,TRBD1,TGCAGTGCTAGGACGGGACAGGGGGTGGAGACCCAGTACTTC,CSARTGQGVETQYF
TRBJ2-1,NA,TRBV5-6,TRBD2,TGTGCCAGCAGCCCCAGACTAGCGAGCTACAATGAGCAGTTCTTC,CASSPRLASYNEQFF
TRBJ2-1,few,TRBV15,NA,TGTGCCACCAGCAGAGGAGGGACGAGTATATACAATGAGCAGTTCTTC,CATSRGGTSIYNEQFF
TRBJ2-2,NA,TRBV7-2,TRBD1,TGTGCCAGCAGCCGAGTACCGGGACAGGCGAGCACCGGGGAGCTGTTTTTT,CASSRVPGQASTGELFF
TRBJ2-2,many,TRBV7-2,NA,TGTGCCAGCAGCTCTACCAACACCGGGGAGCTGTTTTTT,CASSSTNTGELFF
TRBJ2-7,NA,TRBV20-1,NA,TGCAGTGCCAGGGAGGCCTACGAGCAGTACTTC,CSAREAYEQYF
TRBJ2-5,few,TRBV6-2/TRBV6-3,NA,TGTGCCAGCAGTTACTCCCGGGAGAAACGGGAGACCCAGTACTTC,CASSYSREKRETQYF
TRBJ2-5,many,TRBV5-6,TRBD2,TGTGCCAGCACCGGGACTAGAGGAGAGACCCAGTACTTC,CASTGTRGETQYF